Below, 27 T cell receptor beta chains from the same sample are listed, as sequenced in a study of cytomegalovirus exposure and HLA in healthy donors. Data came from immunoSEQ multiplex PCR; TCRdb stores just in-frame clones and leaves some out. The sample has some 130,000 clones, approximately 82% seen once. The sample comprised PBMCs. Source of these receptors: a man aged 30 to 39 in good health and CMV-seropositive.

The chain links TRBV5-4 to TRBJ2-1; TRBD2 matches at 12 bases. This CDR3 region has 17 residues. Looked up from germline, CDR1 is SGHNT and CDR2 is YYREEE (reference sequence). With 4 bases clipped from V and 6 bases from J, the junction kept 11 bases outside the gene matches. CDR3 protein: CASSPRTSGAPSNEQFF. The DNA of the CDR3 is TGTGCCAGCAGCCCAAGGACTAGCGGGGCGCCTTCCAATGAGCAGTTCTTC.

The V gene is TRBV2, the J gene TRBJ1-6; D is perhaps TRBD1 (5 bases). This CDR3 is built from 15 residues. Between the trimmed V and J ends, which lost 7 bases and 7 bases, there was a span of 17 bases. Germline V gene data show CDR1 as SNHLY and CDR2 as FYNNEI. The CDR3 sequence is CASKPGTAENSPLHF. The CDR3 nucleotides are TGTGCCAGCAAGCCGGGGACTGCAGAAAATTCACCCCTCCACTTT. Full variable domain (rest looked up from reference TRBV2 and TRBJ1-6): EPEVTQTPSHQVTQMGQEVILRCVPISNHLYFYWYRQILGQKVEFLVSFYNNEISEKSEIFDDQFSVERPDGSNFTLKIRSTKLEDSAMYFCASKPGTAENSPLHFGNGTRLTVT.

This chain uses TRBV10-2 with TRBJ2-2; TRBD2 aligns across 10 bases. Germline CDR1 and CDR2: WSHSY and SAAADI. This CDR3 comprises 18 residues. V was clipped by 2 bases and J by 0 bases; unmatched bases: 6. DNA of the CDR3: TGCGCCAGCAGTGAGCGGTTAGGACTAGCGGCGAACACCGGGGAGCTGTTTTTT. It specifies CASSERLGLAANTGELFF.

The gene calls are TRBV27 and TRBJ1-2, with D possibly being TRBD1 (6 bases). With 1 base removed from V and 4 bases from J, the gap between germline ends came to 13 bases. This CDR3 contains 15 residues. Germline CDR1 and CDR2: MNHEY and SMNVEV (reference sequence). Here the CDR3 reads CASSLLTGGRYGYTF. DNA for the CDR3: TGTGCCAGCAGTTTATTGACAGGCGGCCGCTATGGCTACACCTTC.

The J gene is TRBJ2-1, the V gene TRBV5-6; 9 nucleotides line up with TRBD1. Germline lookup yields CDR1 SGHDT and CDR2 YYEEEE. V trimming: 2 bases; J trimming: 6 bases; junction bases outside the gene matches: 12. The CDR3 is 17 amino acids. The CDR3 loop reads CASSFSDRGAYGNEQFF. CDR3 bases: TGTGCCAGCAGCTTTTCGGACAGGGGTGCCTACGGCAATGAGCAGTTCTTC.

The genes are TRBV5-1 and TRBJ1-1; a possible D gene is TRBD1 (6 bases). Germline CDR1 SGHRS, CDR2 YFSETQ. The CDR3 is made up of 13 amino acids. Trimming removed 0 bases at V and 5 bases at J, with 8 bases between. The CDR3 nucleotides read TGCGCCAGCAGCTTGGAAACAGGGACTGAAGCTTTCTTT. This codes for CASSLETGTEAFF. The full variable domain, its missing parts supplied by reference TRBV5-1 and TRBJ1-1, is KAGVTQTPRYLIKTRGQQVTLSCSPISGHRSVSWYQQTPGQGLQFLFEYFSETQRNKGNFPGRFSGRQFSNSRSEMNVSTLELGDSALYLCASSLETGTEAFFGQGTRLTVV.

In its sample, this clone was seen a few times. For the CDR3, the DNA is TGTGCCAGCAGGTTGACAGGGGGCGATGGCTACACCTTC. This sequence encodes CASRLTGGDGYTF. V usage is TRBV7-2 and J usage is TRBJ1-2; 10 bases agree with TRBD1. Germline loops: CDR1 SGHTA, CDR2 FQGNSA. This CDR3 has 13 amino acids. V was pared by 6 bases and J by 6 bases, with 4 bases of the junction left unmatched.

The chain employs TRBV7-8 and TRBJ2-3; D unresolved. V lost 5 bases and J 3 bases, leaving 12 bases between the germline ends. This CDR3 comprises 14 residues. The V gene's germline CDR1 is SGHVS and CDR2 FQNEAQ. The DNA for the CDR3 is TGTGCCAGCAGCCCTACCGATCTTACAGATACGCAGTATTTT. The encoded protein is CASSPTDLTDTQYF. Based on the CDR3 plus reference TRBV7-8 and TRBJ2-3, the full variable domain is GAGVSQSPRYKVAKRGQDVALRCDPISGHVSLFWYQQALGQGPEFLTYFQNEAQLDKSGLPSDRFFAERPEGSVSTLKIQRTQQEDSAVYLCASSPTDLTDTQYFGPGTRLTVL.

This clone came up once. The CDR3 DNA sequence: TGTGCCAGCAGCTCCTACAGGCTAACCGATGATGAGCAGTTCTTC. The encoded protein is CASSSYRLTDDEQFF. The V and J genes are TRBV5-4 and TRBJ2-1; D is possibly TRBD1 (5 bases). V lost 3 bases, J lost 8 bases, and 18 bases lay in between. Germline V lookup: CDR1 SGHNT, CDR2 YYREEE (reference sequence). The CDR3 is 15 amino acids.

The gene calls are TRBV5-1 and TRBJ2-7; 7 bases align to TRBD2. Germline V gives CDR1 SGHRS, CDR2 YFSETQ. The CDR3 length is 16 residues. J gave up 5 bases and V 0 bases, and 11 bases lay outside the gene matches. The CDR3 DNA reads as TGCGCCAGCAGCTTGGGATCGAGCGGGACTCTAGACGAGCAGTACTTC. This translates into CASSLGSSGTLDEQYF.

The rearrangement uses TRBV7-3 and TRBJ2-1; perhaps TRBD2 as D (5 bases). From germline, CDR1 is SGHTA and CDR2 FQGTGA. With 4 bases removed from V and 7 bases from J, the gap between germline ends came to 17 bases. The CDR3 sequence is 15 residues long. CDR3 bases: TGTGCCAGCAGCTCTTCGACTAATCTCGGGAATGAGCAGTTCTTC. Its protein product is CASSSSTNLGNEQFF.

The chain combines TRBV18 with TRBJ1-2; the match to TRBD1 covers 8 bases. The germline CDR1 and CDR2 sequences are KGHSH and LQKENI. J was trimmed by 8 bases and V by 4 bases; bases with no gene match: 12. This CDR3 is built from 15 residues. The CDR3 DNA is TGTGCCAGCTCACTCCTACAGGGGGACCTTGAGGGCTACACCTTC. This encodes CASSLLQGDLEGYTF.

At least ten counts were recorded for this clone. The gene calls are TRBV18 and TRBJ1-1; D uncertain. The germline CDR1 and CDR2 sequences are KGHSH and LQKENI. This CDR3 comprises 14 residues. V was pared by 3 bases and J by 3 bases, with 11 bases between. This chain's CDR3 is CASSPRSWDTEAFF. DNA of the CDR3: TGTGCCAGCTCACCCCGGAGTTGGGACACTGAAGCTTTCTTT.

The chain employs TRBV5-6 and TRBJ1-2; D call uncertain. The CDR3 runs 14 residues. Germline assignment: CDR1 SGHDT and CDR2 YYEEEE. Trimming removed 0 bases from V and 8 bases from J, with 14 bases in between. The CDR3 sequence: CASSLDRVILGYTF. As DNA, the CDR3 is TGTGCCAGCAGCTTGGATCGGGTAATTCTGGGCTACACCTTC.

The V call is TRBV7-8, the J call TRBJ1-1; tentative D call: TRBD1 (6 bases). V was trimmed by 5 bases and J by 8 bases, leaving 21 bases between them. Germline CDR1 and CDR2: SGHVS and FQNEAQ. CDR3 length: 15 residues. The CDR3 nucleotides are TGTGCCAGCAGCCTCCAACTACCACAGAGGGGGGAAGCTTTCTTT. Protein sequence: CASSLQLPQRGEAFF. The variable domain in full, completed from reference TRBV7-8 and TRBJ1-1, reads GAGVSQSPRYKVAKRGQDVALRCDPISGHVSLFWYQQALGQGPEFLTYFQNEAQLDKSGLPSDRFFAERPEGSVSTLKIQRTQQEDSAVYLCASSLQLPQRGEAFFGQGTRLTVV.

This clone occurred once. V usage is TRBV6-1 and J usage is TRBJ2-7; tentatively, D is TRBD1 (6 bases). This CDR3 has 11 residues. CDR1 and CDR2 (germline): MNHNS, SASEGT. Trimming stripped 6 bases from V and 7 bases from J, with 10 bases between. CDR3 nucleotide sequence: TGTGCCAGCAGGATAAGGGGGGAGCAGTACTTC. Translation: CASRIRGEQYF.

The rearrangement joins TRBV9 to TRBJ1-2; 7 positions match TRBD1. V trimming: 3 bases; J trimming: 5 bases; junction bases outside the gene matches: 4. Germline CDR1 and CDR2: SGDLS and YYNGEE. The CDR3 is 13 amino acids. This chain's CDR3 is CASSGQGVYGYTF. In nucleotides, the CDR3 is TGTGCCAGCAGCGGTCAGGGGGTGTATGGCTACACCTTC. Drawing the rest from reference TRBV9 and TRBJ1-2, the complete variable domain is DSGVTQTPKHLITATGQRVTLRCSPRSGDLSVYWYQQSLDQGLQFLIQYYNGEERAKGNILERFSAQQFPDLHSELNLSSLELGDSALYFCASSGQGVYGYTFGSGTRLTVV.

In DNA, the CDR3 is TGTGCCAGCAGCGCATCTAGCCGGCCCGATACGCAGTATTTT. Translated, it gives CASSASSRPDTQYF. This chain links TRBV9 with TRBJ2-3, with D possibly TRBD2 on 5 matching bases. This CDR3 spans 14 amino acids. Trimming pared 3 bases from V and 6 bases from J, leaving 14 bases between. Germline CDR1 and CDR2: SGDLS and YYNGEE.

The chain couples TRBV9 to TRBJ2-1; 8 bases are shared with TRBD2. V was clipped by 1 base and J by 5 bases; unmatched bases: 5. Germline V gives CDR1 SGDLS, CDR2 YYNGEE. There are 15 residues in the CDR3. In DNA, the CDR3 is TGTGCCAGCAGCGTAAGCGGGAGACCTGACAATGAGCAGTTCTTC. Translating it yields CASSVSGRPDNEQFF.

The genes are TRBV7-2 and TRBJ2-3; 8 positions agree with TRBD2. CDR1 is SGHTA and CDR2 is FQGNSA in the germline V gene. The V and J ends lost 2 bases and 3 bases, in that order; junction bases with no gene match: 4. The CDR3 is 15 amino acids. The DNA for the CDR3 is TGTGCCAGCAGCTTAATGGCTAGCGGGACAGATACGCAGTATTTT. It codes for CASSLMASGTDTQYF.

The chain couples TRBV7-9 to TRBJ2-1; 7 bases are shared with TRBD1. Per germline, CDR1 SEHNR and CDR2 FQNEAQ (reference sequence). Trimming removed 1 base from V and 3 bases from J; junction bases left unmatched: 3. This CDR3 spans 15 amino acids. CDR3 sequence reads: CASSLGDSGYNEQFF. Here the CDR3 DNA reads TGTGCCAGCAGCTTAGGGGACAGCGGCTACAATGAGCAGTTCTTC.

This clone occurred once. The chain recombines TRBV9 with TRBJ2-7, with 8 bases that match TRBD1. Germline V gene data show CDR1 as SGDLS and CDR2 as YYNGEE. The CDR3 has 15 amino acids. Trimming cost V 4 bases and J 4 bases; bases outside gene matches: 10. The CDR3 is CASSPSDRGLYEQYF. CDR3 DNA: TGTGCCAGCAGCCCCAGCGACAGGGGTCTGTACGAGCAGTACTTC.

This clone was detected only once. CDR3 in DNA: TGTGCCAGCAGCCCCCGGCGGGTAGCGGGCCATCGAGGGGATACGCAGTATTTT. Residues: CASSPRRVAGHRGDTQYF. The chain couples TRBV7-2 to TRBJ2-3; 7 bases match TRBD2. Germline CDR1 SGHTA, CDR2 FQGNSA. The CDR3 runs 18 residues. V lost 5 bases, J lost 6 bases, and 20 bases stayed unmatched.

The gene calls are TRBV10-1 and TRBJ2-7; 7 bases are a match to TRBD2. V shed 6 bases, J shed 3 bases, and the junction held 5 bases outside the gene matches. There are 13 residues in the CDR3. Looked up from germline, CDR1 is WNHNN and CDR2 is SYGVQD (reference sequence). Here the CDR3 DNA reads TGCGCCAGCAGCAAGGAGCGGGGCTACGAGCAGTACTTC. It specifies CASSKERGYEQYF.

The genes are TRBV5-1 and TRBJ2-5, with TRBD2 matching over 8 bases. V dropped 3 bases and J dropped 7; count of bases not matched to a gene: 8. Per germline, CDR1 SGHRS and CDR2 YFSETQ. The CDR3 is 14 residues long. CDR3 residues: CASSSSGGVATQYF. The CDR3 DNA reads TGCGCCAGCAGCTCGAGCGGGGGAGTTGCGACCCAGTACTTC.

The chain combines TRBV18 with TRBJ2-2; D ambiguous. Trimming shortened V by 4 bases and J by 3 bases, and 12 bases separated the two germline ends. The CDR3 is made up of 15 amino acids. Per germline, CDR1 KGHSH and CDR2 LQKENI. The CDR3 nucleotides are TGTGCCAGCTCACTTCAAATCACGGACACCGGGGAGCTGTTTTTT. This gives the protein CASSLQITDTGELFF.

This chain connects TRBV5-5 to TRBJ1-3, with 7 bases aligning to TRBD1. The CDR3 has 16 residues. Germline V gene lookup returns CDR1 SGHKS and CDR2 YYEKEE (reference sequence). V trimming: 2 bases; J trimming: 0 bases; junction bases outside the gene matches: 5. For the CDR3, the DNA is TGTGCCAGCAGCTTAGACAGGGATACCTCTGGAAACACCATATATTTT. Protein sequence: CASSLDRDTSGNTIYF.